Below are 4 T cell receptor beta chains sequenced from a single sample in a study of T cells in Graves' hyperthyroidism and ophthalmopathy. TCR beta CDR3 regions were amplified from RNA. In the first-round RT-PCR of the TCR CDR3, the HTBI primer set was used. In TCRdb, the multiplex PCR reads were re-called with MiXCR into one record per CDR3 protein. This sample has roughly 520,000 distinct CDR3 sequences, with around 24% found just once. Sequencing input: blood. The receptors shown here come from a woman aged 25 to 39 with Graves' ophthalmopathy.

The sample holds many counts of this clonotype. The chain carries TRBV20-1 and TRBJ1-5; D is undetermined. CDR1 is DFQATT and CDR2 is SNEGSKA in the germline V gene (reference sequence). This CDR3 has 14 residues. Trimming removed 0 bases at V and 2 bases at J, with 8 bases between. The CDR3 loop is CSARDRQGNQPQHF. The CDR3, as DNA: TGCAGTGCTAGAGATCGCCAGGGCAATCAGCCCCAGCATTTT.

A few counts support this clonotype. This chain joins TRBV6-2 or TRBV6-3 and TRBJ2-2; D call uncertain. This CDR3 has 16 amino acids. Germline values: CDR1 MNHEY, CDR2 SVGEGT. Trimming removed 0 bases at V and 2 bases at J, with 10 bases between. DNA of the CDR3: TGTGCCAGCAGTTACTCGGCAGATCTAAACACCGGGGAGCTGTTTTTT. It codes for CASSYSADLNTGELFF.

V and J are TRBV7-6 and TRBJ1-1, with 7 bases aligning to TRBD1. V dropped 5 bases and J dropped 1; count of bases not matched to a gene: 10. Looked up from germline, CDR1 is SGHVS and CDR2 is FNYEAQ. The CDR3 contains 16 residues. The DNA of the CDR3 is TGTGCCAGCAGCCTCAGGACGGGACAGTCGAACACTGAAGCTTTCTTT. Its translation is CASSLRTGQSNTEAFF.

This clonotype was seen only a few times. The chain employs TRBV6-1 and TRBJ1-2, with D possibly being TRBD1 (5 bases). The CDR3 is 13 amino acids. V was clipped by 3 bases and J by 9 bases, with 14 bases between them. Germline-derived CDR1 and CDR2 are MNHNS and SASEGT. For the CDR3, the DNA is TGTGCCAGCAGTGAGAATCGAGGGGCCCGCTACACCTTC. As protein: CASSENRGARYTF.